This TCR beta chain is from a study of blood T cell repertoires in COVID-19. Whole-study context: Donors in the United States, Italy and Spain gave samples during acute or convalescent COVID-19. Sample material is recorded as cDNA or gDNA derived from T cells, B-cell-depleted T cells, or PBMCs.

Trimming cost V 4 bases and J 7 bases; bases outside gene matches: 8. The CDR3 loop spans 14 amino acids. Germline loops: CDR1 SEHNR, CDR2 FQNEAQ (reference sequence). Per the study methods: Estimation of nucleated cell counts was performed using reference gene primer amplification. Produced via immunoSEQ multiplex PCR; TCRdb's table is partial and in-frame only. That table gives V, J and clone size, and the DNA gave D and trimming. Of roughly 120,000 clones detected, 70% to 90% appear once; the ten largest clones hold less than 8.5%. The chain has TRBV7-9 and TRBJ2-3; 7 nucleotides align to TRBD2. The TCR originated in a woman in her seventies who had recovered from COVID-19. Specimen: peripheral blood. DNA of the CDR3: TGTGCCAGCAGCTCTTCCCGGGAGGCTTATACGCAGTATTTT. This translates into CASSSSREAYTQYF.